This TCR beta chain was identified during a study of blood T cell repertoires in COVID-19. Authors' analysis steps: It was from reference gene primer amplification that nucleated cell counts were estimated. The data were produced by immunoSEQ multiplex PCR, yet TCRdb's version contains in-frame clones alone and is incomplete. V and J calls and clone size are as listed in that table; D and trimming were resolved from the DNA. The table lists over 200,000 clones, approximately 90% of them singletons. The length of the CDR3 is 16 residues. Losses at the gene ends were 5 bases for V and 5 bases for J; bases not matched to a gene: 11. The germline gives CDR1 SGHVS, CDR2 FQNEAQ.

The rearrangement links TRBV7-8 to TRBJ2-5, with TRBD2 matching over 10 bases. The clonotype originates from a woman between 40 and 50 years old who had recovered from COVID-19. The source material was peripheral blood. DNA for the CDR3: TGTGCCAGCAGCCTCCGAGCGGGAGGGCTTTTGGAGACCCAGTACTTC. Translated: CASSLRAGGLLETQYF.